The 8 T cell receptor beta chains in this list originate from one sample, sequenced in a study of blood T cell repertoires in COVID-19. Only in-frame clones appear in the TCRdb table, and some are missing; sequencing was by immunoSEQ multiplex PCR. The table shows over 110,000 clones, with more than 60% occurring only once. Sequencing was performed on peripheral blood. The source of these receptors is a woman aged 60-70 years with acute or convalescent COVID-19.

This clone has just one count. The chain employs TRBV27 and TRBJ2-3; 9 bases agree with TRBD1. CDR1 and CDR2 from the germline V gene are MNHEY and SMNVEV (reference sequence). The CDR3 extends over 15 amino acids. The V segment lost 3 bases and the J segment 3 bases; nucleotides outside the gene matches: 4. CDR3 coding DNA: TGTGCCAGCAGTTTGGGACAGGGAGGGACAGATACGCAGTATTTT. Amino acid sequence: CASSLGQGGTDTQYF.

The chain combines TRBV5-1 with TRBJ1-1, with 7 bases matching TRBD1. The CDR3 loop spans 15 amino acids. After removal of 4 bases from V and 0 bases from J, the junction contained 6 bases not matched to a gene. CDR1 and CDR2 from the germline V gene are SGHRS and YFSETQ. The CDR3 sequence is CASSARGGLNTEAFF. Written as DNA, the CDR3 is TGCGCCAGCAGCGCTCGAGGGGGCTTGAACACTGAAGCTTTCTTT.

V and J are TRBV29-1 and TRBJ2-7; possibly TRBD2 for D (5 bases). Trimming left V 5 bases short and J 3 bases short, with 11 bases between. CDR1 and CDR2 (germline): SQVTM, ANQGSEA. The length of the CDR3 is 12 residues. Here the CDR3 reads CSVYGENYEQYF. For the CDR3, the DNA is TGCAGCGTTTACGGGGAGAACTACGAGCAGTACTTC.

A few counts support this clone. The J gene is TRBJ1-1, the V gene TRBV19, with 9 nucleotides matching TRBD1. CDR1 is LNHDA, CDR2 SQIVND, per germline (reference sequence). The length of the CDR3 is 16 residues. J lost 1 base, V lost 3 bases, and 6 bases had no gene match. The CDR3 loop is CASSIPMTGGNTEAFF. The DNA of the CDR3 is TGTGCCAGTAGTATCCCAATGACAGGGGGGAACACTGAAGCTTTCTTT. Variable domain in full (rest from reference TRBV19 and TRBJ1-1): DGGITQSPKYLFRKEGQNVTLSCEQNLNHDAMYWYRQDPGQGLRLIYYSQIVNDFQKGDIAEGYSVSREKKESFPLTVTSAQKNPTAFYLCASSIPMTGGNTEAFFGQGTRLTVV.

V and J are TRBV6-5 and TRBJ2-3; a possible D gene is TRBD1 (6 bases). V lost 7 bases and J 0 bases, leaving 14 bases between the germline ends. Germline assignment: CDR1 MNHEY and CDR2 SVGAGI. This CDR3 is 15 amino acids long. The CDR3 spells CASTPDRTSTDTQYF. For the CDR3, the DNA is TGTGCCAGCACCCCCGACAGGACTAGCACAGATACGCAGTATTTT.

The chain couples TRBV2 to TRBJ2-2; D gene uncertain. The CDR3 contains 13 residues. Per germline, CDR1 SNHLY and CDR2 FYNNEI. The V end lost 8 bases, the J end lost 0 bases, and 7 bases lay between the germline ends. CDR3 sequence: CASSFANTGELFF. The CDR3, as DNA: TGTGCCAGCTCCTTTGCGAACACCGGGGAGCTGTTTTTT.

DNA of the CDR3: TGCGCCAGCAGCCCGGGGACACCCTACGAGCAGTACTTC. It is translated as CASSPGTPYEQYF. The chain couples TRBV5-1 to TRBJ2-7, with TRBD1 as a possible D gene (6 bases). CDR1 is SGHRS, CDR2 YFSETQ, per germline. The CDR3 length is 13 residues. V was trimmed by 4 bases and J by 2 bases, leaving 10 bases between them.

The CDR3 spells CASSPGGDGVYF. The CDR3 DNA sequence: TGTGCCAGCAGTCCGGGAGGTGACGGAGTATATTTT. The genes are TRBV6-6 and TRBJ1-3; D call uncertain. This CDR3 spans 12 amino acids. The germline V gene has CDR1 MNHNY and CDR2 SVGAGI (reference sequence). The V end lost 5 bases, the J end lost 14 bases, and 16 bases lay between the germline ends.